This T cell receptor (beta chain) originates from a study of glioma-infiltrating T cells. There are 14 residues in the CDR3. As for this clonotype: No antigen is known for it. With a much larger clone just one base away, this may be a read error.

Using RNA template, CDR3s of TCR alpha and beta were amplified with iRepertoire arm-PCR. For one-step reverse transcription and amplification, 100-400 ng of tissue mRNA or PBMC total RNA was used. A single record per CDR3 protein comes from TCRdb applying MiXCR to the multiplex PCR reads. The sample lists about 3,400 distinct CDR3 sequences; 17% were seen once. The study's findings and limits: Very few CDR3 sequences were shared between tissue and blood. Above-expected tissue-blood divergence occurred in all gliomas, most in low-grade ones.

The chain recombines TRBV12-3 or TRBV12-4 with TRBJ2-3, with 7 bases that match TRBD1. The sequence was collected from a human donor with low-grade glioma or glioblastoma, undergoing nonglioma brain surgery, or in good health (not recorded which). The sequenced sample consisted of glioma tissue, nonneoplastic brain tissue, or PBMCs (not recorded which). The CDR3 spells CASSKQGSTDAQYF. The CDR3 DNA reads TGTGCCAGCAGTAAACAGGGGAGCACAGATGCGCAGTATTTT.